This TCR beta chain is drawn from a study of blood T cell repertoires in COVID-19. Study-wide background: Both acute and convalescent COVID-19 samples were obtained from the United States, Italy and Spain. The cDNA or gDNA used as material had been derived from T cells, B-cell-depleted T cells, or PBMCs.

Per the original data handling: Amplified reference gene primers provided the basis for estimating nucleated cell counts. Repertoires were generated with immunoSEQ multiplex PCR, while TCRdb's copy carries only in-frame clones and drops some. V and J calls and clone size follow that table, whereas D and trimming were derived from the DNA. The data show around 94,000 clones, 75% to 95% seen once. Germline loops: CDR1 MNHEY, CDR2 SVGAGI. This CDR3 comprises 16 residues. V shed 0 bases, J shed 6 bases, and the junction held 5 bases outside the gene matches. The source is a man younger than 30 with acute or convalescent COVID-19. This rearrangement joins TRBV6-5 to TRBJ1-2; TRBD1 matches 12 bases. What was sequenced was peripheral blood. Here the CDR3 reads CASSYSGTGGANGYTF. CDR3 in DNA: TGTGCCAGCAGTTACTCTGGGACAGGGGGCGCAAATGGCTACACCTTC.